Below, 19 T cell receptor beta chains from the same sample are listed, as sequenced in a study of blood T cells in healthy people across ages. Together with a sample-barcoded 5' primer, a J-beta primer mix was included in a second PCR lasting roughly 6 to 12 cycles. One entry per CDR3 protein, called by TCRdb with MiXCR from the 5' RACE reads. The table has 600,000 to 900,000 distinct CDR3 sequences, about a quarter seen once. This same sample was also taken into another study, of T cells of mothers and their children.

The sample was blood. Receptor source: a boy younger than 18 in good health.

This clonotype was seen a handful of times. The chain joins TRBV29-1 to TRBJ1-3; D is unresolved. Trimming stripped 5 bases from V and 0 bases from J, with 11 bases between. This CDR3 region has 14 residues. CDR1 and CDR2 (germline): SQVTM, ANQGSEA. The CDR3 sequence is CSVLPGSSGNTIYF. DNA of the CDR3: TGCAGCGTTCTCCCAGGTTCCTCTGGAAACACCATATATTTT.

This clonotype has just a few counts. The chain is built from TRBV6-2 or TRBV6-3 and TRBJ2-5; 7 nucleotides line up with TRBD1. The trim removed 6 bases at V and 0 bases at J, leaving 4 bases unmatched. The CDR3 extends over 14 amino acids. Germline CDR1 and CDR2: MNHEY and SVGEGT. The CDR3 here is CASRLTGNQETQYF. As DNA, the CDR3 is TGTGCCAGCAGATTGACAGGGAACCAAGAGACCCAGTACTTC.

This chain links TRBV4-1 with TRBJ2-5, with a possible D match to TRBD2 (6 bases). The J call may be in error: the DNA end matches TRBJ2-7 better. CDR1 and CDR2 from the germline V gene are MGHRA and YSYEKL. The CDR3 sequence is 14 residues long. CDR3 amino acids: CASSYGGDGYEQYF. CDR3 in DNA: TGCGCCAGCAGCTACGGGGGTGATGGCTACGAGCAGTACTTC.

The sample holds a few counts of this clonotype. The chain's CDR3 is CACQVGASYNEQFF. CDR3 sequence (DNA): TGTGCCTGTCAGGTCGGGGCCTCCTACAATGAGCAGTTCTTC. The rearrangement joins TRBV25-1 to TRBJ2-1; D is tentatively TRBD1 or TRBD2 (5 bases each). CDR3 length equals 14 residues. Trimming cost V 11 bases and J 0 bases, with 14 bases left between them. Germline V lookup: CDR1 MGHDK, CDR2 SYGVNS.

The chain carries TRBV9 and TRBJ2-1, with unresolved D. Trimming shortened V by 4 bases and J by 8 bases, and 16 bases separated the two germline ends. Germline V gene data show CDR1 as SGDLS and CDR2 as YYNGEE. This CDR3 is 14 amino acids long. This chain's CDR3 is CASSNQITFDEQFF. The DNA for the CDR3 is TGTGCCAGCAGCAATCAAATCACCTTTGATGAGCAGTTCTTC.

This clonotype came up a few times. This chain's CDR3 is CASSQDRGGYNEQFF. The CDR3 DNA follows: TGCGCCAGCAGCCAAGACAGGGGAGGTTACAATGAGCAGTTCTTC. The chain couples TRBV4-1 to TRBJ2-5, with D perhaps being TRBD1 or TRBD2 (6 bases each). The better agreement between TRBJ2-1 and the DNA end casts doubt on the J call. The germline CDR1 and CDR2 sequences are MGHRA and YSYEKL. This CDR3 has 15 residues.

This clonotype showed up just a few times. The V gene is TRBV12-3 or TRBV12-4, the J gene TRBJ2-5; D is uncertain. Trimming pared 5 bases from V and 0 bases from J, leaving 19 bases between. The CDR3 is 17 amino acids. CDR3 sequence reads: CASSPPALKGYQETQYF. In DNA form, the CDR3 reads TGTGCCAGCAGTCCACCCGCACTAAAAGGGTACCAAGAGACCCAGTACTTC.

CDR3 in amino acids: CASRLTSGGVTDTQYF. Here the CDR3 DNA reads TGTGCCAGCAGGCTAACTAGCGGGGGGGTCACAGATACGCAGTATTTT. The rearrangement links TRBV27 to TRBJ2-3; the match to TRBD2 covers 13 bases. Trimming removed 6 bases from V and 2 bases from J; junction bases left unmatched: 5. CDR3 size: 16 residues. Germline CDR1 MNHEY, CDR2 SMNVEV (reference sequence).

As concerns this clonotype: At one end the junction does not follow the germline gene, possibly because of a read error. This chain joins TRBV7-9 and TRBJ2-7; D not resolved. The end of the DNA fits TRBJ2-1 better, so the J call may be wrong. The germline CDR1 and CDR2 sequences are SEHNR and FQNEAQ (reference sequence). This CDR3 has 14 amino acids. CDR3 sequence (DNA): TGTGCCAGCAGCTTCACCTCTTCCTACAATGGGCAGTTCTTC. This encodes CASSFTSSYNGQFF.

The chain carries TRBV5-1 and TRBJ2-5; the match to TRBD2 covers 8 bases. Germline V gene sequence: CDR1 SGHRS, CDR2 YFSETQ. This CDR3 region has 15 residues. V dropped 4 bases and J dropped 11; count of bases not matched to a gene: 16. CDR3 bases: TGCGCCAGCAGCCGGAGCGGGGGCCCTTCGCTTGAGCAGTACTTC. The encoded protein is CASSRSGGPSLEQYF.

The chain uses TRBV6-5 and TRBJ2-5; tentative D call: TRBD1 (6 bases). CDR1 is MNHEY and CDR2 is SVGAGI in the germline V gene. The V end lost 8 bases, the J end lost 4 bases, and 17 bases lay between the germline ends. There are 14 residues in the CDR3. The CDR3 region is CASRRGAFSETQYF. In DNA, the CDR3 is TGTGCCAGCCGCAGGGGCGCGTTTTCAGAGACCCAGTACTTC.

The CDR3 DNA reads TGTGCCAGCAGCTTAGGGGGGTCAGCCAGCATCTATGAAAAACTGTTTTTT. As protein: CASSLGGSASIYEKLFF. The chain employs TRBV11-2 and TRBJ1-4; possibly TRBD1 for D (5 bases). CDR1 is SGHAT, CDR2 FQNNGV, per germline. Trimming removed 1 base from V and 6 bases from J, with 18 bases in between. The CDR3 covers 17 residues.

The chain employs TRBV3-1 and TRBJ2-2; 7 nucleotides match TRBD2. The CDR3 is 16 amino acids. V dropped 0 bases and J dropped 5; count of bases not matched to a gene: 6. Germline V lookup: CDR1 LGHDT, CDR2 YNNKEL (reference sequence). CDR3 sequence (DNA): TGTGCCAGCAGCCAAGATGGCGGGGGTCGGACCGGGGAGCTGTTTTTT. Translating gives CASSQDGGGRTGELFF.

This clonotype appeared a few times. The V gene is TRBV20-1, the J gene TRBJ1-2, with D possibly TRBD1 on 5 matching bases. The germline V gene has CDR1 DFQATT and CDR2 SNEGSKA (reference sequence). The CDR3 extends over 14 amino acids. V was shortened by 3 bases and J by 0 bases, with 11 bases between the two germline ends. For the CDR3, the DNA is TGCAGTGCTAGCCCGGACATCACTAACTATGGCTACACCTTC. Amino acid sequence: CSASPDITNYGYTF.

This clonotype was detected only a few times. This chain uses TRBV12-3 or TRBV12-4 with TRBJ2-5; TRBD1 agrees at 7 bases. This CDR3 has 15 amino acids. Germline trimming cut 4 bases from V and 3 bases from J; bases unmatched to any gene: 8. The CDR3 DNA reads as TGTGCCAGCAGTTCCTACAGGGGACGAAAAGAGACCCAGTACTTC. Protein product: CASSSYRGRKETQYF.

On this clonotype: The junction departs from germline at one end; a sequencing error may be responsible. The genes are TRBV20-1 and TRBJ1-1, with unresolved D. Germline CDR1 reads DFQATT; CDR2 reads SNEGSKA (reference sequence). The CDR3 spans 15 residues. CDR3 sequence: CSARGGSRLWAEAFF. In DNA form, the CDR3 reads TGCAGTGCTAGAGGGGGATCGCGCCTGTGGGCTGAGGCTTTCTTT.

With respect to this clonotype: One end of the junction does not line up with germline, which may come from a read error. The rearrangement joins TRBV12-3 or TRBV12-4 to TRBJ2-5; D is perhaps TRBD1 or TRBD2 (6 bases each). The CDR3 totals 14 residues. For the CDR3, the DNA is TGTACCAGCAGCCGGCGAGGGGGGCAAGAGACCCAGTACTTC. It specifies CTSSRRGGQETQYF.

This clonotype was counted at least ten times. The genes are TRBV30 and TRBJ2-1; no clear D. Germline CDR1 reads GTSNPN; CDR2 reads SVGIG (reference sequence). This CDR3 region has 12 residues. Deletions cut 3 bases from V and 6 bases from J, with 9 bases between. As DNA, the CDR3 is TGTGCCTGGAGCTACCAATTCAATGAGCAGTTCTTC. Protein product: CAWSYQFNEQFF.

This rearrangement joins TRBV25-1 to TRBJ1-2; D not resolved. Germline lookup yields CDR1 MGHDK and CDR2 SYGVNS. Trimming took 7 bases from V and 4 from J, leaving 10 bases between them. CDR3 length equals 12 residues. The CDR3 region has the DNA TGTGCCAGCATGGGCCGGGGCTATGGCTACACCTTC. It codes for CASMGRGYGYTF.